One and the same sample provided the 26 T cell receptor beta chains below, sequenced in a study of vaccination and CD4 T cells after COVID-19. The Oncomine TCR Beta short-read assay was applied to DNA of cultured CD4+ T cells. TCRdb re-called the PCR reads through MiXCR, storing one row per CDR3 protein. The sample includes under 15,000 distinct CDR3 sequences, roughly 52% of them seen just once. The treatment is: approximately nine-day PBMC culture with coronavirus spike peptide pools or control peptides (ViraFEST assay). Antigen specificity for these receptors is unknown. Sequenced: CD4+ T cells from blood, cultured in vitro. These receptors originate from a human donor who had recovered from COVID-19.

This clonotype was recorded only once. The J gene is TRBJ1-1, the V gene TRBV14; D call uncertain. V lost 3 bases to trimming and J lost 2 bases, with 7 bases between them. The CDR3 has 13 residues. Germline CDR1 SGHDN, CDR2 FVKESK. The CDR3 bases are TGTGCCAGCAGCCAGCATTTTAACACTGAAGCTTTCTTT. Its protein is CASSQHFNTEAFF.

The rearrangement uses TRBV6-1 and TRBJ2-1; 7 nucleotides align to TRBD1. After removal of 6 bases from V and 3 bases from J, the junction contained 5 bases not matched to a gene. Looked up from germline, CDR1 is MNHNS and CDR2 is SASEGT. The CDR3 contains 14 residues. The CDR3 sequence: CASRMTGNYNEQFF. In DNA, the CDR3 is TGTGCCAGCAGGATGACAGGGAACTACAATGAGCAGTTCTTC.

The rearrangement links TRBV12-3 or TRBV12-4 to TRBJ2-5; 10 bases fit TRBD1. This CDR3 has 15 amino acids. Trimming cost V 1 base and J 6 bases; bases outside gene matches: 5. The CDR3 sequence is CASSLGDRGRKTQYF. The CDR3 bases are TGTGCCAGCAGTTTAGGGGACAGGGGTAGGAAGACCCAGTACTTC.

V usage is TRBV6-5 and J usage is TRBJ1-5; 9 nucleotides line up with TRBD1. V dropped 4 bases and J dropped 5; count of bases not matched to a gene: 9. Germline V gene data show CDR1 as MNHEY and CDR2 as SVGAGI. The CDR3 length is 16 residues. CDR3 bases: TGTGCCAGCAGTTCCCTGGGACAGGGAGGGCATCAGCCCCAGCATTTT. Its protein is CASSSLGQGGHQPQHF.

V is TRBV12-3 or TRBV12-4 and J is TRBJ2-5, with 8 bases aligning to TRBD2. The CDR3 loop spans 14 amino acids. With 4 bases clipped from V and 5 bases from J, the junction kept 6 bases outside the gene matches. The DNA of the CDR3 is TGTGCCAGCAGTTCCGCGGGGGGACCGGAGACCCAGTACTTC. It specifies CASSSAGGPETQYF.

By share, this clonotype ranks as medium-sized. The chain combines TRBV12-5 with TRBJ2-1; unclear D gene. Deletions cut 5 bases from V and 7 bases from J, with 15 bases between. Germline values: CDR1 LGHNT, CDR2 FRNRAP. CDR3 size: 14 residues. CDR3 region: CASGPPTPWNEQFF. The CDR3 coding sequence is TGTGCTAGTGGTCCCCCGACGCCTTGGAATGAGCAGTTCTTC.

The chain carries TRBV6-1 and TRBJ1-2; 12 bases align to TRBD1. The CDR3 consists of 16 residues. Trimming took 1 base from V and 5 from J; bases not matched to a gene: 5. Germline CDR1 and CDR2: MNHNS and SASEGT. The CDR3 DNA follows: TGTGCCAGCAGTGAAGTAGGGGACAGGGGGCATTATGGCTACACCTTC. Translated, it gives CASSEVGDRGHYGYTF.

The CDR3 region is CAWTRGGDQPQHF. Here the CDR3 DNA reads TGTGCCTGGACTAGGGGAGGGGATCAGCCCCAGCATTTT. V usage is TRBV30 and J usage is TRBJ1-5, with TRBD1 as a possible D gene (5 bases). The CDR3 has 13 residues. CDR1 is GTSNPN and CDR2 is SVGIG in the germline V gene (reference sequence). The V gene lost 4 bases and the J gene lost 5 bases, with 12 bases spanning the gap.

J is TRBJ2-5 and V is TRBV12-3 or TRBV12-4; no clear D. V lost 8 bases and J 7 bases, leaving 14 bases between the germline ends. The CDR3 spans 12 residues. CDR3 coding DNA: TGTGCCAGCGCCATCCCTCCGGGGACCCAGTACTTC. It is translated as CASAIPPGTQYF.

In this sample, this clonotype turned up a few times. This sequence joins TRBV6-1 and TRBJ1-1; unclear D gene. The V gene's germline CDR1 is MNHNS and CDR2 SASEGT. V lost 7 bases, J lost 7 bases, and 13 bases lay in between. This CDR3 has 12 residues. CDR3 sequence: CASTSAAREAFF. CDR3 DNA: TGTGCCAGCACCTCGGCTGCGCGTGAAGCTTTCTTT.

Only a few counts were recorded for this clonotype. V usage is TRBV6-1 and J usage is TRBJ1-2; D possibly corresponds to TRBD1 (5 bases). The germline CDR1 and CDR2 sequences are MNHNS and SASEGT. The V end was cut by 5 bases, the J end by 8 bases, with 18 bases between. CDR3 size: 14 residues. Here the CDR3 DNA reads TGTGCCAGCAGTACCCCTAGTAGGAAGGGGGGCTACACCTTC. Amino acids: CASSTPSRKGGYTF.

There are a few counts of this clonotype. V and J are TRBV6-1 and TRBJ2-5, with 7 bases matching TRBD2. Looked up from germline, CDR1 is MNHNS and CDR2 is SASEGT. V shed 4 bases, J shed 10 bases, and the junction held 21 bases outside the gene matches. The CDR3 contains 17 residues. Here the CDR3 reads CASSGPPGSGRGVGQYF. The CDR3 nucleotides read TGTGCCAGCAGTGGCCCCCCGGGGAGCGGCCGGGGGGTGGGCCAGTACTTC.

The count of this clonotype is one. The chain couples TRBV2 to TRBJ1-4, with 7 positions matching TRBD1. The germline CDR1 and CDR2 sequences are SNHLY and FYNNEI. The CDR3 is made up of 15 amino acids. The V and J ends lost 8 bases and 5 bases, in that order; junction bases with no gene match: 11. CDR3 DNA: TGTGCCAGCGGAGCCGGGGGACAGCTGAATGAAAAACTGTTTTTT. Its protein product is CASGAGGQLNEKLFF.

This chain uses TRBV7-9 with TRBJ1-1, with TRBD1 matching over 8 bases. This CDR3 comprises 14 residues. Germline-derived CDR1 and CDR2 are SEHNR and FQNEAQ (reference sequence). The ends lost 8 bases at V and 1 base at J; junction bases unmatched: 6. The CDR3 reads CASPGQGANTEAFF. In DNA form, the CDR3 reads TGTGCCAGCCCCGGACAGGGAGCGAACACTGAAGCTTTCTTT. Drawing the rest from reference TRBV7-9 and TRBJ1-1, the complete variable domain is DTGVSQNPRHKITKRGQNVTFRCDPISEHNRLYWYRQTLGQGPEFLTYFQNEAQLEKSRLLSDRFSAERPKGSFSTLEIQRTEQGDSAMYLCASPGQGANTEAFFGQGTRLTVV.

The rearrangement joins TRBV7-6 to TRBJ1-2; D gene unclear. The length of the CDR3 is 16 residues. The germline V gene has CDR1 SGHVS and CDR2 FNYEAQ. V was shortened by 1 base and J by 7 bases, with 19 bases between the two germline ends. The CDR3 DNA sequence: TGTGCCAGCAGCTTAGGAGGGTCGGGGAAGTCCGCTGGCTACACCTTC. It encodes CASSLGGSGKSAGYTF.

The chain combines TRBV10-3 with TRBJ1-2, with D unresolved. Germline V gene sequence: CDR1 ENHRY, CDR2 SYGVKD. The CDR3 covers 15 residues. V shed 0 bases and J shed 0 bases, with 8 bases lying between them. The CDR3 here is CAISESGLPNYGYTF. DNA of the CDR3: TGTGCCATCAGTGAGTCGGGTCTTCCTAACTATGGCTACACCTTC.

This CDR3 is CASSIGERNSPLHF. The CDR3 nucleotides read TGTGCCAGTAGTATAGGGGAGAGAAATTCACCCCTCCACTTT. The gene calls are TRBV19 and TRBJ1-6; D is undetermined. This CDR3 has 14 residues. Germline V gene data show CDR1 as LNHDA and CDR2 as SQIVND (reference sequence). Trimming took 1 base from V and 7 from J, leaving 8 bases between them. Full variable domain (missing parts from reference TRBV19 and TRBJ1-6): DGGITQSPKYLFRKEGQNVTLSCEQNLNHDAMYWYRQDPGQGLRLIYYSQIVNDFQKGDIAEGYSVSREKKESFPLTVTSAQKNPTAFYLCASSIGERNSPLHFGNGTRLTVT.

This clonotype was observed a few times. The CDR3 DNA follows: TGCAGTGCTAGAGATGGGCAGGCCTACGAGCAGTACTTC. Its translation: CSARDGQAYEQYF. The rearrangement joins TRBV20-1 to TRBJ2-7; D is ambiguous. Looked up from germline, CDR1 is DFQATT and CDR2 is SNEGSKA (reference sequence). The length of the CDR3 is 13 residues. Deletions cut 0 bases from V and 2 bases from J, with 8 bases between.

CDR3 residues: CATSRDYGQGEEKLFF. The CDR3 nucleotides are TGTGCCACCAGCAGAGATTACGGACAGGGTGAAGAAAAACTGTTTTTT. The J gene is TRBJ1-4, the V gene TRBV15, with 8 bases fitting TRBD1. The CDR3 runs to 16 residues. The junction had 8 bases not matched to a gene; V was cut back by 0 bases and J by 8 bases. Germline CDR1 reads LNHNV; CDR2 reads YYDKDF (reference sequence).

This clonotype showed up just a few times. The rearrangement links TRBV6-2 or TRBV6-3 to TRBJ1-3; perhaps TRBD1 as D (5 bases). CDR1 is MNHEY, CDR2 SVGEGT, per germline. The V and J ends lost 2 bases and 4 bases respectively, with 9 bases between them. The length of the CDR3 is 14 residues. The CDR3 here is CASSYLRDGNTIYF. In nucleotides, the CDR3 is TGTGCCAGCAGTTACCTCAGGGACGGAAACACCATATATTTT.

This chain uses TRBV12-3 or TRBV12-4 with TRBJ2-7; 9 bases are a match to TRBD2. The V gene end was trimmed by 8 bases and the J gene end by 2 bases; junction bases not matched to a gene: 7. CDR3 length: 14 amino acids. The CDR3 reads CASGQRGVTYEQYF. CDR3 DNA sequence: TGTGCCAGCGGACAGCGGGGGGTAACCTACGAGCAGTACTTC.

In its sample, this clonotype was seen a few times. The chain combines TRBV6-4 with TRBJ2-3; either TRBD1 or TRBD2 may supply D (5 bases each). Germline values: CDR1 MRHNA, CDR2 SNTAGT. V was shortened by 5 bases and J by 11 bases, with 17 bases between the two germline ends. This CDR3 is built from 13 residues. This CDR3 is CASSNFGGGRQYF. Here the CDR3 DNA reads TGTGCCAGCAGTAACTTCGGTGGGGGAAGGCAGTATTTT.

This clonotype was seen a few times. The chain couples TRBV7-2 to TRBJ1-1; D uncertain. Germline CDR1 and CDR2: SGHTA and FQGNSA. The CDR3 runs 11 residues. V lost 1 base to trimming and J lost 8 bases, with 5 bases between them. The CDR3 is CASSLVWEAFF. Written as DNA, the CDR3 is TGTGCCAGCAGCTTAGTGTGGGAAGCTTTCTTT.

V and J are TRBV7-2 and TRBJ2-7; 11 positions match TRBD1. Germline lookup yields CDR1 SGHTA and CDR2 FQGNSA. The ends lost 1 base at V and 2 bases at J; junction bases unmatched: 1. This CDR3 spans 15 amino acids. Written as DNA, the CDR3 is TGTGCCAGCAGCTTAGTGGGACAGGGGGCCTACGAGCAGTACTTC. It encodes CASSLVGQGAYEQYF.

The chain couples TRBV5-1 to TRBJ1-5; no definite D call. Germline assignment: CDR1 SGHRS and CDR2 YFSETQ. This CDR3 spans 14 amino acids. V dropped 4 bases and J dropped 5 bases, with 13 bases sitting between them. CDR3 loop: CASSPEESDQPQHF. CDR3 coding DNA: TGCGCCAGCAGCCCGGAGGAGAGTGATCAGCCCCAGCATTTT.

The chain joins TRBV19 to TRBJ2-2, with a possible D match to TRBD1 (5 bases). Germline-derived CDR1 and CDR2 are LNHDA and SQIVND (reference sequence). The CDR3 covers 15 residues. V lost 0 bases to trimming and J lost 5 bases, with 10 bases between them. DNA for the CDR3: TGTGCCAGTAGTATAGACAAGGGGATTACCGGGGAGCTGTTTTTT. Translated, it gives CASSIDKGITGELFF.